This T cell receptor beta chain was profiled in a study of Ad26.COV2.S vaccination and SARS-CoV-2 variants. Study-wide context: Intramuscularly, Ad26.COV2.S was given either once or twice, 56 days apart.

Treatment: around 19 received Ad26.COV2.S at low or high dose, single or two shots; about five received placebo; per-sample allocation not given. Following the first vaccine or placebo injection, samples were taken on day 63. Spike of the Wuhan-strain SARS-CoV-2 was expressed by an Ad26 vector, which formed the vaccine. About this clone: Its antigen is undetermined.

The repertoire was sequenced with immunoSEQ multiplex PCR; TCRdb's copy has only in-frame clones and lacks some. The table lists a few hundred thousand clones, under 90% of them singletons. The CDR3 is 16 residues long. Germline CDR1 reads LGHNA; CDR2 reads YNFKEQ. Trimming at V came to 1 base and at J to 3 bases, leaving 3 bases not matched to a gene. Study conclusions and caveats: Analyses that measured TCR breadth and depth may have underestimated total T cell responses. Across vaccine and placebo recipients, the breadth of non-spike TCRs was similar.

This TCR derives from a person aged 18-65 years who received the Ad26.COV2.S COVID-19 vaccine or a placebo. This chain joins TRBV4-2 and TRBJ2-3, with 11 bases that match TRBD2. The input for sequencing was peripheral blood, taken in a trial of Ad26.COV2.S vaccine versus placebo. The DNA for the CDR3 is TGTGCCAGCAGCCAAGCTAGCGGGAGGAGGACAGATACGCAGTATTTT. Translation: CASSQASGRRTDTQYF.